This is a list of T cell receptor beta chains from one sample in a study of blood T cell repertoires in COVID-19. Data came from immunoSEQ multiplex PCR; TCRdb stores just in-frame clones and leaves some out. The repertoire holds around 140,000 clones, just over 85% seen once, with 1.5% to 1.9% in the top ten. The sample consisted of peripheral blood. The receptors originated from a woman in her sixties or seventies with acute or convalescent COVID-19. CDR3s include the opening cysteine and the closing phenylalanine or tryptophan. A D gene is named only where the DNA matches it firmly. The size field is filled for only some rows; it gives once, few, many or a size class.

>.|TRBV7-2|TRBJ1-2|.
TGTGCCAGCAGCTCCTATACCGATTGGGGCTACACCTTC
CASSSYTDWGYTF
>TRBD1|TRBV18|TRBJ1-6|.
TGTGCCAGCTCACCTAGACAGGGAGGCAATTCACCCCTCCACTTT
CASSPRQGGNSPLHF
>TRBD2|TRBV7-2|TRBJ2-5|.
TGTGCCAGCAGCCCCCGGTGGAGCGGGGGAAACCAAGAGACCCAGTACTTC
CASSPRWSGGNQETQYF
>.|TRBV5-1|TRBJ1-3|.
TGCGCCAGCAGCCTAGACAGTCCCGGAAACACCATATATTTT
CASSLDSPGNTIYF
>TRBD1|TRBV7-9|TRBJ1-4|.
TGTGCCAGCAGCAGACAGACAGGGGGCCCTGAAAAACTGTTTTTT
CASSRQTGGPEKLFF
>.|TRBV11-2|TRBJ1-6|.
TGTGCCAGCACTCGGGGGGACGGCATTTTTAGCCTCCACTTT
CASTRGDGIFSLHF
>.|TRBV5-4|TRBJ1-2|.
TGTGCCAGCAGCTCTCCGGGAGGCTACACCTTC
CASSSPGGYTF
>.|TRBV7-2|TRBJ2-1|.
TGTGCCAGCAGCTTGGCCTCAAGAGGCTCTTCCTACAATGAGCAGTTCTTC
CASSLASRGSSYNEQFF
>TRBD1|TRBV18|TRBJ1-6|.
TGTGCCAGCTCACCAGGGCGACAGGGCTATAATTCACCCCTCCACTTT
CASSPGRQGYNSPLHF
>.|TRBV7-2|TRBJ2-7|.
TGTGCCAGCAGCCGAGGGCGGTCCCAGGAGCAGTACTTC
CASSRGRSQEQYF
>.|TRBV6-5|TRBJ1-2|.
TGTGCCAGCAGCCACGAGAGCTATGGCTACACCTTC
CASSHESYGYTF
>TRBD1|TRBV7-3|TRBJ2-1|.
TGTGCCAGCAGCACCACAGGGGGCCTCTACTACAATGAGCAGTTCTTC
CASSTTGGLYYNEQFF
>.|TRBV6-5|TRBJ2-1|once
TGTGCCAGCAGTTACGAGAGCGGGTTGTACAATGAGCAGTTCTTC
CASSYESGLYNEQFF
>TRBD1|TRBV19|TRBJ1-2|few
TGTGCCAGTAGTTCCTCCGGGACAGGTACTTCCTATGGCTACACCTTC
CASSSSGTGTSYGYTF
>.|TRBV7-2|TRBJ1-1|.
TGTGCCAGCAGCTTAGATCCCTTCGGAGGGGATCCTGAAGCTTTCTTT
CASSLDPFGGDPEAFF
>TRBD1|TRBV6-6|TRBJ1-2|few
TGTGCCAGCAGCCTACAGGGGAGGAATGGCTACACCTTC
CASSLQGRNGYTF
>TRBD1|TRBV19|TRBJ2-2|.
TGTGCCAGTAGTACGCCGCGGACAGGGGCGAACACCGGGGAGCTGTTTTTT
CASSTPRTGANTGELFF
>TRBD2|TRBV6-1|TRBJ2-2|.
TGTGCCAGCAGTGAAGCCGGGACTAGCGGATACACCGGGGAGCTGTTTTTT
CASSEAGTSGYTGELFF
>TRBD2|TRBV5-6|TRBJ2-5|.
TGTGCCAGCAGCTTGTCCCAGCGGGGGTTACCAGAGACCCAGTACTTC
CASSLSQRGLPETQYF
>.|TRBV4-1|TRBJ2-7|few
TGCGCCAGCAGCTCCTTTAACGAGCAGTACTTC
CASSSFNEQYF
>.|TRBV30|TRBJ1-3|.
TGTGCCCTAAAGAGAGGGTCCTCTGGAAACACCATATATTTT
CALKRGSSGNTIYF
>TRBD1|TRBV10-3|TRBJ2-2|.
TGTGCCATCAGGGTAGACAGGGCGGACGGGGAGCTGTTTTTT
CAIRVDRADGELFF
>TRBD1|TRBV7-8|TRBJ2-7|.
TGTGCCAGCAGCCCCCGGGACAGGGGTCACGAGCAGTACTTC
CASSPRDRGHEQYF